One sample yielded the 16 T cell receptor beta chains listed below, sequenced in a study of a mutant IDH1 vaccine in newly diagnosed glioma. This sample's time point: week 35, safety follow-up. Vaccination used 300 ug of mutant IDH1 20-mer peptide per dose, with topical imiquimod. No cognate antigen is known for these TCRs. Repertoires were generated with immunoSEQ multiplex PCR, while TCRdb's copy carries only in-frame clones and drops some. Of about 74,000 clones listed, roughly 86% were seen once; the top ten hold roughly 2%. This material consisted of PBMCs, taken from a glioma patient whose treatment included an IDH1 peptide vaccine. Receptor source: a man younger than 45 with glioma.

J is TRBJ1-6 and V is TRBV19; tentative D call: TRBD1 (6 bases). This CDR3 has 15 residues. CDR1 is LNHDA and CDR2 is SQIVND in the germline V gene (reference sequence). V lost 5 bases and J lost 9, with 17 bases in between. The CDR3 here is CASSLPGQWTSPLHF. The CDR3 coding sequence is TGTGCCAGTAGTTTACCGGGACAATGGACTTCACCCCTCCACTTT.

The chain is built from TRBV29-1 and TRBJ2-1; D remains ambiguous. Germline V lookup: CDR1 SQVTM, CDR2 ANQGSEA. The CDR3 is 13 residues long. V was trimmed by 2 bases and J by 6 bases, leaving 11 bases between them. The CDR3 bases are TGCAGCGTTGAATTAGGTGCCCTCAATGAGCAGTTCTTC. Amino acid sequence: CSVELGALNEQFF.

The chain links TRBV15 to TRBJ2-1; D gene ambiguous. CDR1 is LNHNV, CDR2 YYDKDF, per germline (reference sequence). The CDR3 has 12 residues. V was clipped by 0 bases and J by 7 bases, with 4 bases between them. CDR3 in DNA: TGTGCCACCAGCAGAGATCGTAATGAGCAGTTCTTC. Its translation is CATSRDRNEQFF.

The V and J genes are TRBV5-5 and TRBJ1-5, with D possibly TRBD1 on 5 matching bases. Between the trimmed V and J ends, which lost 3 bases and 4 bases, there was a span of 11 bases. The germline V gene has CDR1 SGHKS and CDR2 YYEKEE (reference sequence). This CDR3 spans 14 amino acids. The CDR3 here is CASSWDGRNQPQHF. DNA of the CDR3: TGTGCCAGCAGCTGGGACGGAAGGAATCAGCCCCAGCATTTT.

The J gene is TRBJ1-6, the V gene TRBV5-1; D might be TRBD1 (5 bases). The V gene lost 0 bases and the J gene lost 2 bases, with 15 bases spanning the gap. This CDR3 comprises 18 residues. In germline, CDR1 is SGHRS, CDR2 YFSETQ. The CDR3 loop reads CASSLVGTAMPYNSPLHF. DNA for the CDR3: TGCGCCAGCAGCTTGGTGGGGACGGCTATGCCCTATAATTCACCCCTCCACTTT. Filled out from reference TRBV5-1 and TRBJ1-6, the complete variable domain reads KAGVTQTPRYLIKTRGQQVTLSCSPISGHRSVSWYQQTPGQGLQFLFEYFSETQRNKGNFPGRFSGRQFSNSRSEMNVSTLELGDSALYLCASSLVGTAMPYNSPLHFGNGTRLTVT.

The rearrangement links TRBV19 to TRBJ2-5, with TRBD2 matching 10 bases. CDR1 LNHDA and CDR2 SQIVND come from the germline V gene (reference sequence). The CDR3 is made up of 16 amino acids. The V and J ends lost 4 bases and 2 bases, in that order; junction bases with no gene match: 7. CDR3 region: CASSRSGGAFQETQYF. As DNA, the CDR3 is TGTGCCAGTAGTAGAAGCGGGGGGGCCTTTCAAGAGACCCAGTACTTC.

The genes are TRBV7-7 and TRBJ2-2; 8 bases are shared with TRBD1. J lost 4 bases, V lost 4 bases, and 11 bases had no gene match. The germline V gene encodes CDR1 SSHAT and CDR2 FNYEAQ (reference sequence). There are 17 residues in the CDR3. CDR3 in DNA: TGTGCCAGCAGCTCAGACCCAGGACAGGGTACCACCGGGGAGCTGTTTTTT. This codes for CASSSDPGQGTTGELFF.

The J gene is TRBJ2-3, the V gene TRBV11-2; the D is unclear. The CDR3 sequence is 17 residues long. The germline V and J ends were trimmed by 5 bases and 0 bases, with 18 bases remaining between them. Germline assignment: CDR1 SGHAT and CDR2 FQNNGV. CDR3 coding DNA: TGTGCCAGCAGCACACTATTTTACAGCGCTAGCACAGATACGCAGTATTTT. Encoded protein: CASSTLFYSASTDTQYF.

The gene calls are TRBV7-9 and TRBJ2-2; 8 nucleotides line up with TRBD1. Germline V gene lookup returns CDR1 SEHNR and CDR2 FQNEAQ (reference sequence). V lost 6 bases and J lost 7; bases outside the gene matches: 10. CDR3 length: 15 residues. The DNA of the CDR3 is TGTGCCAGCAGGAATTTCAGGGGGCGCCTCGGGGAGCTGTTTTTT. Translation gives CASRNFRGRLGELFF.

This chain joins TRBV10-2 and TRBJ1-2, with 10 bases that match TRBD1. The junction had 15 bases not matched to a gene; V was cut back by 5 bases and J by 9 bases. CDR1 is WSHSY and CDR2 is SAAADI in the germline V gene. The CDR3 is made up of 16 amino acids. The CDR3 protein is CASSSNPTGGAGRYTF. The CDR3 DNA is TGCGCCAGCAGTTCCAACCCGACAGGGGGCGCGGGGCGCTACACCTTC.

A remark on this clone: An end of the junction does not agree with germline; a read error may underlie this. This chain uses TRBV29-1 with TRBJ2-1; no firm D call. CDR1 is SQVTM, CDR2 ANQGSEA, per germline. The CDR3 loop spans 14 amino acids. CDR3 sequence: CSIEYSREVGEQFF. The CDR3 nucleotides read TGCAGCATTGAATACAGTCGTGAAGTCGGTGAGCAGTTCTTC.

CDR3 region: CASSLLRDTQYF. DNA of the CDR3: TGTGCCAGCAGCTTACTAAGAGATACGCAGTATTTT. The V gene is TRBV7-2, the J gene TRBJ2-3; no clear D gene. The V and J ends lost 2 bases and 5 bases respectively, with 5 bases between them. There are 12 residues in the CDR3. Germline V CDR1 and CDR2: SGHTA, FQGNSA.

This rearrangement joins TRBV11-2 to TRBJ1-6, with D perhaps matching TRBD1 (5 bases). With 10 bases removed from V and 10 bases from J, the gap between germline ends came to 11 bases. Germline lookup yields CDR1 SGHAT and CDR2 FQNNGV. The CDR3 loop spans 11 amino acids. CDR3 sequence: CATGGTSPLHF. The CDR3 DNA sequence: TGTGCCACCGGAGGGACCTCACCCCTCCACTTT. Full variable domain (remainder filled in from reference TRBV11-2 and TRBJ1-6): EAGVAQSPRYKIIEKRQSVAFWCNPISGHATLYWYQQILGQGPKLLIQFQNNGVVDDSQLPKDRFSAERLKGVDSTLKIQPAKLEDSAVYLCATGGTSPLHFGNGTRLTVT.

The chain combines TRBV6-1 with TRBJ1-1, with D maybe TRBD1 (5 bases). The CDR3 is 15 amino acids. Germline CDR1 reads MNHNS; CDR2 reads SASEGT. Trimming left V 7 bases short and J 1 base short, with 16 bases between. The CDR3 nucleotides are TGTGCCAGCACTCCCTCCCACGGGGGGAACACTGAAGCTTTCTTT. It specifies CASTPSHGGNTEAFF.

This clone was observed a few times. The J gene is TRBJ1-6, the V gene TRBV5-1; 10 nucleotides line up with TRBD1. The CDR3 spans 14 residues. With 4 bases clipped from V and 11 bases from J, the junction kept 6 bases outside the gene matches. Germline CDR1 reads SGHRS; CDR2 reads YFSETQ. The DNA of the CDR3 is TGCGCCAGCAGCCCGGGGACAGGGGAGGCACCCCTCCACTTT. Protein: CASSPGTGEAPLHF.

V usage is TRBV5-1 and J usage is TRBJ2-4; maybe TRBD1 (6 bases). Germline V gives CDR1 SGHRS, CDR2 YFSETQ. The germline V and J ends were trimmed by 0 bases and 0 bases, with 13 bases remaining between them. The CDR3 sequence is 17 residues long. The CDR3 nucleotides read TGCGCCAGCAGCTTGGTAGGACAGAGCCTAGCCAAAAACATTCAGTACTTC. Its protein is CASSLVGQSLAKNIQYF.